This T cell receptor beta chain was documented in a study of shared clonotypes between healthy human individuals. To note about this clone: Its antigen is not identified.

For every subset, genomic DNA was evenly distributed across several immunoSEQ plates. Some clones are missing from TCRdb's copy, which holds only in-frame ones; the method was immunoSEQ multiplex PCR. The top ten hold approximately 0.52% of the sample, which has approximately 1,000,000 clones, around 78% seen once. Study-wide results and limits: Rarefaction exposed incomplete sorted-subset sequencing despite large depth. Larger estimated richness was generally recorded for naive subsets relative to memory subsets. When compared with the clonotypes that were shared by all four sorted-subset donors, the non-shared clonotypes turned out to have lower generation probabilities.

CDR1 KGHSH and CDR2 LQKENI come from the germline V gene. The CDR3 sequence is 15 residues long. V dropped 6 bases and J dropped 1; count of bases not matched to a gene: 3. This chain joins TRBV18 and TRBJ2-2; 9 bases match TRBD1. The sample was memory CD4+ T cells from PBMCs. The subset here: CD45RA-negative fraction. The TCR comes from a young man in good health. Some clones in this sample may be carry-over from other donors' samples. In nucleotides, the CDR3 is TGTGCCAGCTCGCCGGGACAGGGGAACACCGGGGAGCTGTTTTTT. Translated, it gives CASSPGQGNTGELFF.